This record looks at one T cell receptor (beta chain) sequence and its context. What it binds is unknown. Relative to the germline gene, one junction end is altered; a read error may explain this. These data belong to a study of blood T cells in healthy people across ages. Sample-barcoded 5' priming and a J-beta primer mix drove a second PCR of roughly 6 to 12 cycles. Template switching added a 12-random-nucleotide identifier to every cDNA molecule. In TCRdb, the 5' RACE reads were re-called with MiXCR into one record per CDR3 protein. The sample has fewer than 900,000 distinct CDR3 sequences, more than 40% seen once; the top ten hold more than 20%. Study-wide findings and caveats: Aged donors had fewer naive CD4+ cells and lower diversity than long-lived donors.

Sequencing was done on a sample of blood. The receptor was derived from a woman aged 55 to 70 in good health.

This CDR3 is CSAVYSDQPQHF. The CDR3 DNA follows: TGCAGTGCTGTCTATAGCGATCAGCCCCAGCATTTT. The rearrangement links TRBV20-1 to TRBJ1-5, with no clear D. This CDR3 is built from 12 residues. Germline CDR1 reads DFQATT; CDR2 reads SNEGSKA (reference sequence).